The 11 T cell receptor beta chains below were found in one sample sequenced in a study of cytomegalovirus exposure and HLA in healthy donors. Primers for the PCR totalled 60 Vbeta and 13 Jbeta. The data were produced by immunoSEQ multiplex PCR, yet TCRdb's version contains in-frame clones alone and is incomplete. The table includes under 200,000 clones, roughly 80% detected once. The sample consisted of PBMCs. These receptor sequences come from a man aged 50 or older in good health and CMV-seropositive.

The rearrangement links TRBV9 to TRBJ2-7; TRBD2 matches at 10 bases. The CDR3 contains 18 residues. Looked up from germline, CDR1 is SGDLS and CDR2 is YYNGEE. V lost 4 bases, J lost 1 base, and 14 bases stayed unmatched. CDR3 in DNA: TGTGCCAGCAGCCAAGATCTTATAGGACTAGCGGCTTCCTACGAGCAGTACTTC. Translation gives CASSQDLIGLAASYEQYF. The full variable domain, its missing parts supplied by reference TRBV9 and TRBJ2-7, is DSGVTQTPKHLITATGQRVTLRCSPRSGDLSVYWYQQSLDQGLQFLIQYYNGEERAKGNILERFSAQQFPDLHSELNLSSLELGDSALYFCASSQDLIGLAASYEQYFGPGTRLTVT.

The chain employs TRBV5-5 and TRBJ2-7; the D gene is possibly TRBD1 (6 bases). The CDR3 has 12 residues. With 5 bases removed from V and 9 bases from J, the gap between germline ends came to 15 bases. Germline CDR1 is SGHKS and CDR2 is YYEKEE (reference sequence). CDR3 bases: TGTGCCAGCAGGGAACAGGGACGGGGGCAGTACTTC. Encoded protein: CASREQGRGQYF.

V and J are TRBV7-9 and TRBJ2-1; 16 positions match TRBD2. Germline values: CDR1 SEHNR, CDR2 FQNEAQ (reference sequence). J was trimmed by 14 bases and V by 1 base; bases with no gene match: 8. The length of the CDR3 is 16 residues. This CDR3 reads CASSLGGTSGRALKFF. In DNA, the CDR3 is TGTGCCAGCAGCTTAGGTGGGACTAGCGGGAGGGCCCTTAAGTTCTTC.

The chain couples TRBV28 to TRBJ2-1, with D uncertain. The CDR3 has 15 residues. The germline V gene has CDR1 MDHEN and CDR2 SYDVKM. V was shortened by 5 bases and J by 2 bases, with 13 bases between the two germline ends. The CDR3 protein is CASSAPVGAYNEQFF. The CDR3 bases are TGTGCCAGCAGTGCCCCGGTGGGCGCCTACAATGAGCAGTTCTTC.

In its sample, this clone was seen a few times. This chain connects TRBV6-5 to TRBJ1-5; D gene unclear. V was cut by 0 bases and J by 7 bases, with 13 bases left in between. The germline V gene encodes CDR1 MNHEY and CDR2 SVGAGI. The CDR3 covers 15 residues. The CDR3 region has the DNA TGTGCCAGCAGTTACTCATGGAGGGTTGGACAGCCCCAGCATTTT. As protein: CASSYSWRVGQPQHF.

The V and J genes are TRBV6-1 and TRBJ2-7; 7 positions match TRBD1. CDR3 length: 14 amino acids. Trimming cost V 4 bases and J 5 bases; bases outside gene matches: 8. In germline, CDR1 is MNHNS, CDR2 SASEGT. CDR3 sequence reads: CASSGSGQLNEQYF. The CDR3 DNA is TGTGCCAGCAGTGGGTCGGGACAGCTTAACGAGCAGTACTTC.

This clone appeared a few times. V and J are TRBV7-3 and TRBJ2-7, with 7 bases lining up with TRBD1. The CDR3 is 13 residues long. V lost 5 bases and J lost 6; bases outside the gene matches: 7. The germline V gene has CDR1 SGHTA and CDR2 FQGTGA. CDR3 sequence reads: CASSPLGTAEQYF. Here the CDR3 DNA reads TGTGCCAGCAGCCCCCTAGGGACAGCCGAGCAGTACTTC.

This clone was picked up one time. The rearrangement links TRBV15 to TRBJ2-7, with TRBD1 identical over 8 bases. This CDR3 region has 14 residues. The V gene end was trimmed by 3 bases and the J gene end by 4 bases; junction bases not matched to a gene: 5. Germline CDR1 reads LNHNV; CDR2 reads YYDKDF (reference sequence). The CDR3 nucleotides read TGTGCCACCAGCAGGGGGGACAGGACATACGAGCAGTACTTC. Protein product: CATSRGDRTYEQYF.

The V and J genes are TRBV4-1 and TRBJ1-3; D ambiguous. The CDR3 totals 17 residues. V was pared by 3 bases and J by 3 bases, with 18 bases between. Germline V gene sequence: CDR1 MGHRA, CDR2 YSYEKL. In nucleotides, the CDR3 is TGCGCCAGCAGCCACCCGGCCGCACGGGGTGGTGGAAACACCATATATTTT. Amino acid sequence: CASSHPAARGGGNTIYF.

The CDR3 nucleotides read TGTGCCAGCAGCCGCTCGAAGGGGGAAAAACTGTTTTTT. This codes for CASSRSKGEKLFF. The chain has TRBV13 and TRBJ1-4, with a tentative D call TRBD1 (5 bases). Germline CDR1 PRHDT, CDR2 FYEKMQ (reference sequence). The CDR3 runs 13 residues. V was cut by 5 bases and J by 8 bases, with 12 bases left in between.

J is TRBJ1-2 and V is TRBV7-2, with a tentative D call TRBD1 (6 bases). The germline CDR1 and CDR2 sequences are SGHTA and FQGNSA. V was pared by 6 bases and J by 2 bases, with 16 bases between. CDR3 length: 15 residues. The CDR3 region has the DNA TGTGCCAGCAGGGGACTACAGACAGGAAACTATGGCTACACCTTC. This encodes CASRGLQTGNYGYTF.